Each of the 26 T cell receptor beta chains below was sequenced from the same sample in a study of cytomegalovirus exposure and HLA in healthy donors. Vbeta (60) and Jbeta (13) primers were used in the PCR. Repertoires were generated with immunoSEQ multiplex PCR, while TCRdb's copy carries only in-frame clones and drops some. The sample has about 140,000 clones, approximately 82% seen once. The sample consisted of PBMCs. These receptors all come from a man aged 25 to 40 in good health and CMV-seropositive.

The chain joins TRBV7-9 to TRBJ2-1; a possible D gene is TRBD1 (5 bases). This CDR3 is built from 13 residues. CDR1 and CDR2 (germline): SEHNR, FQNEAQ (reference sequence). Trimming took 5 bases from V and 5 from J, leaving 10 bases between them. The CDR3: CASSLTGNNEQFF. The DNA for the CDR3 is TGTGCCAGCAGCCTTACAGGAAACAATGAGCAGTTCTTC.

The CDR3 DNA is TGTGCCAGCAGGGCCGGACAGGGGCGCAATCAGCCCCAGCATTTT. Translated: CASRAGQGRNQPQHF. The rearrangement uses TRBV6-1 and TRBJ1-5, with 9 bases fitting TRBD1. Germline V CDR1 and CDR2: MNHNS, SASEGT. The CDR3 consists of 15 residues. With V trimmed by 6 bases and J by 2 bases, 5 bases remained unmatched.

The chain recombines TRBV29-1 with TRBJ2-7; 7 bases agree with TRBD1. The V and J ends lost 2 bases and 4 bases, in that order; junction bases with no gene match: 5. CDR1 and CDR2 from the germline V gene are SQVTM and ANQGSEA. The CDR3 has 13 residues. CDR3 sequence (DNA): TGCAGCGTTGAACGCCCAGGGGGATACGAGCAGTACTTC. This sequence encodes CSVERPGGYEQYF.

V is TRBV6-6 and J is TRBJ1-6; a weak D match, TRBD1 (5 bases). The CDR3 runs 15 residues. CDR1 and CDR2 from the germline V gene are MNHNY and SVGAGI (reference sequence). V was trimmed by 6 bases and J by 7 bases, leaving 16 bases between them. Here the CDR3 reads CASSPRRDGNSPLHF. The DNA of the CDR3 is TGTGCCAGCAGCCCCCGGCGGGACGGAAATTCACCCCTCCACTTT.

The V and J genes are TRBV6-1 and TRBJ2-7, with a tentative D call TRBD2 (6 bases). The CDR3 runs 14 residues. The V end lost 8 bases, the J end lost 1 base, and 15 bases lay between the germline ends. CDR1 and CDR2 (germline): MNHNS, SASEGT. This chain's CDR3 is CASLTERASYEQYF. The CDR3 coding sequence is TGTGCCAGCCTCACCGAGCGGGCGTCCTACGAGCAGTACTTC.

This clone has a single count. The chain employs TRBV19 and TRBJ1-4; no definite D call. This CDR3 comprises 14 residues. V dropped 3 bases and J dropped 1 base, with 6 bases sitting between them. Germline CDR1 LNHDA, CDR2 SQIVND (reference sequence). The CDR3 sequence is CASSISVTNEKLFF. The CDR3 region has the DNA TGTGCCAGTAGTATTTCAGTAACTAATGAAAAACTGTTTTTT.

The count of this clone is one. This rearrangement joins TRBV27 to TRBJ2-1; 8 bases fit TRBD1. This CDR3 has 17 amino acids. Unmatched junction bases numbered 13, after V lost 5 bases and J lost 4 bases. Germline V gene data show CDR1 as MNHEY and CDR2 as SMNVEV (reference sequence). The CDR3 protein is CASSPTLPGQAYNEQFF. CDR3 sequence (DNA): TGTGCCAGCAGTCCAACCCTCCCGGGACAGGCTTACAATGAGCAGTTCTTC.

The count of this clone is one. This chain uses TRBV6-5 with TRBJ1-6; no firm D call. Deletions cut 0 bases from V and 7 bases from J, with 13 bases between. Per the germline V gene, CDR1 is MNHEY and CDR2 is SVGAGI. This CDR3 has 16 amino acids. As DNA, the CDR3 is TGTGCCAGCAGTTACTCGATCGCTATGGAGAATTCACCCCTCCACTTT. This translates into CASSYSIAMENSPLHF.

The chain is built from TRBV5-6 and TRBJ1-2, with D possibly matching TRBD1 (6 bases). This CDR3 has 15 amino acids. V lost 0 bases and J lost 2, with 11 bases in between. CDR1 SGHDT and CDR2 YYEEEE come from the germline V gene. The CDR3, as DNA: TGTGCCAGCAGCTTGGAGGTTAGGGGGAACTATGGCTACACCTTC. Translated, it gives CASSLEVRGNYGYTF.

The rearrangement links TRBV7-9 to TRBJ1-3, with TRBD1 matching 12 bases. The CDR3 is 17 amino acids. CDR1 SEHNR and CDR2 FQNEAQ come from the germline V gene (reference sequence). Losses at the gene ends were 4 bases for V and 8 bases for J; bases not matched to a gene: 12. CDR3 protein: CASSSGQGATSRDTIYF. CDR3 in DNA: TGTGCCAGCAGCTCGGGACAGGGGGCTACTTCTAGGGACACCATATATTTT.

The chain links TRBV27 to TRBJ1-6; 7 nucleotides match TRBD1. This CDR3 is built from 13 residues. V lost 6 bases to trimming and J lost 7 bases; unmatched junction nucleotides: 3. Germline-derived CDR1 and CDR2 are MNHEY and SMNVEV (reference sequence). Written as DNA, the CDR3 is TGTGCCAGCAGCAAGGACAGGAATTCACCCCTCCACTTT. Protein sequence: CASSKDRNSPLHF.

This chain joins TRBV4-2 and TRBJ2-3, with TRBD2 matching 13 bases. Unmatched junction bases numbered 7, after V lost 1 base and J lost 6 bases. Germline V gene data show CDR1 as LGHNA and CDR2 as YNFKEQ. The length of the CDR3 is 17 residues. The DNA for the CDR3 is TGTGCCAGCAGCCAAGGGACTAGCGGGAGAGATGAGGATACGCAGTATTTT. Translating it yields CASSQGTSGRDEDTQYF.

This clone came up once. This chain uses TRBV27 with TRBJ1-5; 7 bases map to TRBD1. CDR1 is MNHEY, CDR2 SMNVEV, per germline (reference sequence). The ends lost 6 bases at V and 0 bases at J; junction bases unmatched: 20. The CDR3 runs 20 residues. CDR3: CASSTHFWDSNSYSNQPQHF. In nucleotides, the CDR3 is TGTGCCAGCAGCACCCATTTTTGGGACAGCAACTCTTATAGCAATCAGCCCCAGCATTTT.

This clone has a single count. The chain recombines TRBV5-1 with TRBJ2-2, with 7 bases lining up with TRBD1. Per the germline V gene, CDR1 is SGHRS and CDR2 is YFSETQ. This CDR3 contains 17 residues. The V gene end was trimmed by 7 bases and the J gene end by 0 bases; junction bases not matched to a gene: 12. The CDR3 loop is CASGLTAGTANTGELFF. CDR3 DNA: TGCGCCAGCGGGTTGACTGCCGGGACAGCGAACACCGGGGAGCTGTTTTTT.

The count of this clone is one. The chain couples TRBV2 to TRBJ2-7; D gene ambiguous. Trimming took 6 bases from V and 2 from J, leaving 8 bases between them. From germline, CDR1 is SNHLY and CDR2 FYNNEI. The CDR3 loop spans 12 amino acids. Written as DNA, the CDR3 is TGTGCCAGCAGGGTAGAGACCTACGAGCAGTACTTC. Protein sequence: CASRVETYEQYF.

The V call is TRBV6-1, the J call TRBJ2-6; tentative D call: TRBD2 (5 bases). The V and J ends lost 2 bases and 0 bases respectively, with 5 bases between them. In germline, CDR1 is MNHNS, CDR2 SASEGT. The CDR3 contains 15 residues. CDR3 DNA sequence: TGTGCCAGCAGTGAACGGGGCTCTGGGGCCAACGTCCTGACTTTC. Translation: CASSERGSGANVLTF.

CDR3 nucleotide sequence: TGTGCCAGCAGGGGACAGGGTAGCACCGGGGAGCTGTTTTTT. It translates to CASRGQGSTGELFF. The gene calls are TRBV6-1 and TRBJ2-2, with 9 bases identical to TRBD1. Germline V lookup: CDR1 MNHNS, CDR2 SASEGT. There are 14 residues in the CDR3. Germline trimming cut 6 bases from V and 4 bases from J; bases unmatched to any gene: 3.

This sequence joins TRBV7-9 and TRBJ2-1; no clear D gene. V was trimmed by 5 bases and J by 8 bases, leaving 10 bases between them. Germline V gives CDR1 SEHNR, CDR2 FQNEAQ (reference sequence). The length of the CDR3 is 12 residues. The CDR3 loop is CASSLSVDEQFF. CDR3 nucleotides: TGTGCCAGCAGCCTTTCGGTGGATGAGCAGTTCTTC.

The genes are TRBV5-6 and TRBJ2-1; TRBD2 agrees at 10 bases. Germline V CDR1 and CDR2: SGHDT, YYEEEE. After removal of 1 base from V and 2 bases from J, the junction contained 9 bases not matched to a gene. The CDR3 spans 18 residues. The CDR3 loop reads CASSLKLSSGSPYNEQFF. The CDR3 DNA is TGTGCCAGCAGCTTGAAACTCTCTAGCGGGAGTCCCTACAATGAGCAGTTCTTC.

The chain is built from TRBV11-2 and TRBJ2-3; TRBD2 is a possible D gene (6 bases). V lost 5 bases to trimming and J lost 0 bases, with 18 bases between them. The CDR3 is made up of 17 amino acids. The germline gives CDR1 SGHAT, CDR2 FQNNGV. CDR3 sequence (DNA): TGTGCCAGCAGCCCTCTGGACGGCGGGATGAGCACAGATACGCAGTATTTT. Encoded protein: CASSPLDGGMSTDTQYF.

With respect to this clone: At one end, the junction sequence differs from germline, possibly due to a read error. The rearrangement uses TRBV7-9 and TRBJ2-1; D is ambiguous. Germline CDR1 is SEHNR and CDR2 is FQNEAQ (reference sequence). This CDR3 comprises 14 residues. CDR3 amino acids: CSSSRLSSYNEQFF. CDR3 nucleotides: TGTTCCAGCAGCCGACTTTCTTCCTACAATGAGCAGTTCTTC. Full variable domain (outside the CDR3, taken from reference TRBV7-9 and TRBJ2-1): DTGVSQNPRHKITKRGQNVTFRCDPISEHNRLYWYRQTLGQGPEFLTYFQNEAQLEKSRLLSDRFSAERPKGSFSTLEIQRTEQGDSAMYLCSSSRLSSYNEQFFGPGTRLTVL.

This chain connects TRBV30 to TRBJ2-1, with D tentatively TRBD2 (5 bases). V lost 4 bases to trimming and J lost 0 bases, with 13 bases between them. This CDR3 region has 15 residues. Germline V CDR1 and CDR2: GTSNPN, SVGIG (reference sequence). The CDR3 loop reads CAWNLPGSSYNEQFF. The CDR3 DNA reads as TGTGCCTGGAATCTCCCGGGGAGCTCCTACAATGAGCAGTTCTTC.

The sample holds a few counts of this clone. The V gene is TRBV15, the J gene TRBJ1-2; 7 bases align to TRBD1. With 0 bases clipped from V and 6 bases from J, the junction kept 13 bases outside the gene matches. The CDR3 extends over 17 amino acids. Germline CDR1 and CDR2: LNHNV and YYDKDF (reference sequence). CDR3 coding DNA: TGTGCCACCAGCAGAGAGAGGGGGCTAGACAGGTTCGATGGCTACACCTTC. As protein: CATSRERGLDRFDGYTF.

The rearrangement joins TRBV28 to TRBJ1-4, with 8 bases aligning to TRBD1. V was pared by 5 bases and J by 4 bases, with 3 bases of the junction left unmatched. Per germline, CDR1 MDHEN and CDR2 SYDVKM. This CDR3 comprises 14 residues. CDR3 residues: CASSNRGYNEKLFF. The CDR3, as DNA: TGTGCCAGCAGTAACAGGGGGTATAATGAAAAACTGTTTTTT.

The V call is TRBV28, the J call TRBJ1-5; 7 nucleotides agree with TRBD1. Germline assignment: CDR1 MDHEN and CDR2 SYDVKM. The CDR3 covers 14 residues. Germline trimming cut 8 bases from V and 4 bases from J; bases unmatched to any gene: 8. CDR3 in amino acids: CASSYRGGNQPQHF. The CDR3 nucleotides read TGTGCCAGCTCCTACAGGGGAGGTAATCAGCCCCAGCATTTT.

The CDR3 bases are TGCGCCAGCAGCTTGGGAGGTACTGGAAACACCATATATTTT. Translating gives CASSLGGTGNTIYF. J is TRBJ1-3 and V is TRBV5-1; unclear D gene. With 0 bases removed from V and 2 bases from J, the gap between germline ends came to 6 bases. The CDR3 is made up of 14 amino acids. Germline V gives CDR1 SGHRS, CDR2 YFSETQ.